The 17 T cell receptor beta chains below come from one sample, sequenced in a study of blood T cell repertoires in COVID-19. Libraries were prepared by immunoSEQ multiplex PCR; TCRdb keeps only in-frame clonotypes and omits some of them. The repertoire holds 120,000 to 150,000 clones, with about 80% as singletons. The sample taken for sequencing was peripheral blood. The receptors derive from a human donor in a cohort sampled during active COVID-19.

V and J are TRBV2 and TRBJ1-3, with 7 nucleotides matching TRBD1. Unmatched junction bases numbered 6, after V lost 10 bases and J lost 12 bases. Germline CDR1 reads SNHLY; CDR2 reads FYNNEI. The CDR3 consists of 10 residues. The CDR3 reads CAIGQEGIYF. The CDR3 DNA sequence: TGTGCCATAGGACAGGAGGGCATATATTTT.

In its sample, this clone was seen once. The chain is built from TRBV29-1 and TRBJ1-2; D gene unclear. V was trimmed by 0 bases and J by 6 bases, leaving 8 bases between them. Germline lookup yields CDR1 SQVTM and CDR2 ANQGSEA. CDR3 length: 12 residues. The chain's CDR3 is CSVEDGLDGYTF. For the CDR3, the DNA is TGCAGCGTTGAAGATGGGCTCGATGGCTACACCTTC.

This clone came up once. This CDR3 is CATSDFQGGVYGYTF. CDR3 sequence (DNA): TGTGCCACCAGTGATTTTCAAGGGGGCGTCTATGGCTACACCTTC. The V and J genes are TRBV24-1 and TRBJ1-2, with 7 positions matching TRBD1. V lost 1 base and J lost 4; bases outside the gene matches: 5. Germline V lookup: CDR1 KGHDR, CDR2 SFDVKD. The CDR3 spans 15 residues.

This chain uses TRBV29-1 with TRBJ1-4; D gene unclear. The CDR3 contains 15 residues. Trimming removed 3 bases at V and 3 bases at J, with 14 bases between. Germline lookup yields CDR1 SQVTM and CDR2 ANQGSEA. The CDR3 region is CSVEARDGPNEKLFF. CDR3 DNA sequence: TGCAGCGTTGAGGCACGGGATGGGCCTAATGAAAAACTGTTTTTT.

This clone was counted a few times. The chain joins TRBV18 to TRBJ1-2; TRBD1 matches 7 bases. CDR1 is KGHSH, CDR2 LQKENI, per germline. The CDR3 extends over 12 amino acids. J gave up 8 bases and V 4 bases, and 4 bases lay outside the gene matches. The CDR3 protein is CASSQGAIGYTF. The CDR3 DNA reads as TGTGCCAGCTCACAGGGGGCCATCGGCTACACCTTC. The whole variable domain, remainder taken from reference TRBV18 and TRBJ1-2, is NAGVMQNPRHLVRRRGQEARLRCSPMKGHSHVYWYRQLPEEGLKFMVYLQKENIIDESGMPKERFSAEFPKEGPSILRIQQVVRGDSAAYFCASSQGAIGYTFGSGTRLTVV.

The CDR3 bases are TGTGCCAGCAGCCCCAACCGGGCGGGTTCAGAAGAGACCCAGTACTTC. Protein sequence: CASSPNRAGSEETQYF. V gene TRBV5-4 combines with J gene TRBJ2-5; weak D call: TRBD2 (5 bases). The CDR3 has 16 residues. The V gene's germline CDR1 is SGHNT and CDR2 YYREEE (reference sequence). Trimming pared 4 bases from V and 3 bases from J, leaving 19 bases between.

The chain couples TRBV12-3 or TRBV12-4 to TRBJ2-2, with D hard to call. The CDR3 extends over 12 amino acids. Trimming removed 2 bases at V and 6 bases at J, with 4 bases between. CDR3 amino acids: CASSLSAGELFF. CDR3 sequence (DNA): TGTGCCAGCAGTTTATCCGCCGGGGAGCTGTTTTTT.

This chain joins TRBV27 and TRBJ2-1, with 12 bases matching TRBD2. The CDR3 runs to 16 residues. The germline V gene encodes CDR1 MNHEY and CDR2 SMNVEV (reference sequence). V lost 8 bases, J lost 0 bases, and 5 bases stayed unmatched. CDR3 coding DNA: TGTGCCAGCTCGGCTAGCGGGGGGGCCTCCTACAATGAGCAGTTCTTC. Translation: CASSASGGASYNEQFF.

This clone occurred a few times. In DNA, the CDR3 is TGTGCCAGCAGCTCCCTGGACAGTCGAGAGACCCAGTACTTC. Protein product: CASSSLDSRETQYF. V is TRBV5-4 and J is TRBJ2-5, with a possible D match to TRBD1 (6 bases). The CDR3 loop spans 14 amino acids. The germline V gene has CDR1 SGHNT and CDR2 YYREEE (reference sequence). The germline V and J ends were trimmed by 3 bases and 4 bases, with 13 bases remaining between them.

V usage is TRBV11-2 and J usage is TRBJ1-6; a weak D match, TRBD1 (6 bases). The V end lost 5 bases, the J end lost 10 bases, and 15 bases lay between the germline ends. Germline CDR1 SGHAT, CDR2 FQNNGV. The CDR3 covers 14 residues. Here the CDR3 reads CASSQGQGLSPLHF. For the CDR3, the DNA is TGTGCCAGCAGCCAGGGGCAGGGTCTCTCACCCCTCCACTTT.

The rearrangement uses TRBV6-1 and TRBJ2-3, with D perhaps matching TRBD1 (5 bases). Between the trimmed V and J ends, which lost 0 bases and 2 bases, there was a span of 12 bases. The CDR3 spans 16 residues. The germline V gene has CDR1 MNHNS and CDR2 SASEGT. The CDR3, as DNA: TGTGCCAGCAGTGAAGCCCAGGGTGGGTTCACAGATACGCAGTATTTT. Translation: CASSEAQGGFTDTQYF.

This sequence joins TRBV5-4 and TRBJ2-2; 7 bases line up with TRBD2. This CDR3 region has 16 residues. Germline V gene data show CDR1 as SGHNT and CDR2 as YYREEE (reference sequence). J was trimmed by 4 bases and V by 0 bases; bases with no gene match: 6. The CDR3 sequence is CASSLARASGTGELFF. In nucleotides, the CDR3 is TGTGCCAGCAGCTTGGCCAGGGCTAGCGGCACCGGGGAGCTGTTTTTT.

J is TRBJ2-1 and V is TRBV9, with 13 bases identical to TRBD2. CDR1 is SGDLS and CDR2 is YYNGEE in the germline V gene. The CDR3 contains 18 residues. V lost 3 bases to trimming and J lost 1 base; unmatched junction nucleotides: 7. The CDR3 is CASSASGTSGVSYNEQFF. As DNA, the CDR3 is TGTGCCAGCAGCGCGTCCGGGACTAGCGGGGTGTCCTACAATGAGCAGTTCTTC.

CDR3 residues: CASSAGPATGELFF. CDR3 bases: TGTGCCAGCAGTGCAGGGCCCGCTACCGGGGAGCTGTTTTTT. The chain is built from TRBV6-4 and TRBJ2-2, with D possibly TRBD1 on 5 matching bases. From germline, CDR1 is MRHNA and CDR2 SNTAGT. The CDR3 covers 14 residues. V lost 4 bases and J 5 bases, leaving 11 bases between the germline ends.

The rearrangement uses TRBV7-9 and TRBJ2-2; 7 bases fit TRBD1. Looked up from germline, CDR1 is SEHNR and CDR2 is FQNEAQ (reference sequence). V shed 5 bases and J 4 bases; nucleotides not matched to a gene: 10. The CDR3 sequence is 16 residues long. Here the CDR3 DNA reads TGTGCCAGCAGCCCCTGGGACAGAACCCCCACCGGGGAGCTGTTTTTT. It codes for CASSPWDRTPTGELFF.

The chain combines TRBV7-2 with TRBJ2-1; TRBD1 matches at 8 bases. CDR3 size: 15 residues. V dropped 4 bases and J dropped 2; count of bases not matched to a gene: 4. CDR1 and CDR2 from the germline V gene are SGHTA and FQGNSA. CDR3 loop: CASSSGTGAYNEQFF. The CDR3 DNA reads as TGTGCCAGCAGCTCCGGGACAGGAGCCTACAATGAGCAGTTCTTC.

V is TRBV7-6 and J is TRBJ1-4, with D perhaps matching TRBD1 (6 bases). With 3 bases removed from V and 4 bases from J, the gap between germline ends came to 9 bases. Germline-derived CDR1 and CDR2 are SGHVS and FNYEAQ. The CDR3 length is 14 residues. The CDR3 loop is CASSLTGLNEKLFF. The CDR3 nucleotides are TGTGCCAGCAGCTTGACAGGCCTTAATGAAAAACTGTTTTTT.